Listed here are 17 T cell receptor beta chains from one sample, sequenced in a study of T cell changes during pregnancy in multiple sclerosis. The protocol was immunoSEQ multiplex PCR, while the TCRdb copy is restricted to in-frame clones and leaves out a portion. The sample has around 70,000 clones; approximately 90% are singletons. The starting material was peripheral blood, obtained in the first trimester of pregnancy. These TCRs come from a female donor in good health, enrolled as a control in a pregnancy study.

The chain joins TRBV9 to TRBJ2-3, with TRBD1 matching 8 bases. Unmatched junction bases numbered 3, after V lost 3 bases and J lost 3 bases. Germline-derived CDR1 and CDR2 are SGDLS and YYNGEE. The CDR3 length is 14 residues. The CDR3 protein is CASSDRTGTDTQYF. CDR3 nucleotides: TGTGCCAGCAGCGACCGGACAGGGACAGATACGCAGTATTTT.

The chain has TRBV18 and TRBJ1-1; tentative D call: TRBD1 (6 bases). The V gene lost 6 bases and the J gene lost 6 bases, with 14 bases spanning the gap. Germline V lookup: CDR1 KGHSH, CDR2 LQKENI. This CDR3 contains 13 residues. The CDR3, as DNA: TGTGCCAGCTCCTCTGGGGGCGACTCTGAAGCTTTCTTT. Encoded protein: CASSSGGDSEAFF.

V and J are TRBV30 and TRBJ2-1; 8 bases match TRBD2. Trimming cost V 0 bases and J 4 bases; bases outside gene matches: 5. The CDR3 length is 15 residues. Looked up from germline, CDR1 is GTSNPN and CDR2 is SVGIG (reference sequence). The CDR3 spells CAWSVTAGEYNEQFF. CDR3 sequence (DNA): TGTGCCTGGAGTGTCACAGCGGGGGAATACAATGAGCAGTTCTTC.

V gene TRBV28 combines with J gene TRBJ1-1, with a tentative D call TRBD1 (5 bases). Trimming left V 5 bases short and J 3 bases short, with 13 bases between. This CDR3 is 14 amino acids long. CDR1 is MDHEN and CDR2 is SYDVKM in the germline V gene. CDR3 DNA sequence: TGTGCCAGCAGTCTCTCCGGGACTGACACTGAAGCTTTCTTT. It encodes CASSLSGTDTEAFF.

The rearrangement links TRBV2 to TRBJ2-6; D is unclear. The CDR3 extends over 15 amino acids. Germline V gives CDR1 SNHLY, CDR2 FYNNEI. V dropped 6 bases and J dropped 0 bases, with 9 bases sitting between them. The DNA of the CDR3 is TGTGCCAGCAGAACTGACAACTCTGGGGCCAACGTCCTGACTTTC. This sequence encodes CASRTDNSGANVLTF.

This chain links TRBV25-1 with TRBJ2-2; 10 bases align to TRBD2. This CDR3 has 16 residues. V trimming: 4 bases; J trimming: 6 bases; junction bases outside the gene matches: 8. Germline lookup yields CDR1 MGHDK and CDR2 SYGVNS. The CDR3 protein is CASSAPSGRGPGELFF. The CDR3 bases are TGTGCCAGCAGTGCACCTAGCGGGAGAGGTCCCGGGGAGCTGTTTTTT.

The chain links TRBV7-9 to TRBJ2-7; D call uncertain. This CDR3 is built from 13 residues. The V end lost 2 bases, the J end lost 0 bases, and 5 bases lay between the germline ends. Germline CDR1 is SEHNR and CDR2 is FQNEAQ (reference sequence). As DNA, the CDR3 is TGTGCCAGCAGCTTATCGAGCTCCTACGAGCAGTACTTC. It yields the protein CASSLSSSYEQYF.

The chain combines TRBV11-2 with TRBJ2-3; TRBD1 might be the D (5 bases). V shed 6 bases and J shed 6 bases, with 22 bases lying between them. Germline CDR1 and CDR2: SGHAT and FQNNGV. This CDR3 has 16 residues. CDR3 in DNA: TGTGCCAGCAGTTCCGCTGTCTGGGGCAGGGTCGATACGCAGTATTTT. Protein: CASSSAVWGRVDTQYF.

CDR3 amino acids: CASRNTYYEQYF. The CDR3 DNA is TGTGCCAGCAGGAATACATACTACGAGCAGTACTTC. This rearrangement joins TRBV2 to TRBJ2-7; D not resolved. The CDR3 loop spans 12 amino acids. Germline lookup yields CDR1 SNHLY and CDR2 FYNNEI. With 6 bases removed from V and 3 bases from J, the gap between germline ends came to 9 bases.

The gene calls are TRBV11-2 and TRBJ2-7; D uncertain. With 5 bases removed from V and 12 bases from J, the gap between germline ends came to 14 bases. The CDR3 is 11 amino acids. Germline V gene sequence: CDR1 SGHAT, CDR2 FQNNGV. The DNA of the CDR3 is TGTGCCAGCAGCCTCGCTCCAGTTACGTACTTC. Its protein is CASSLAPVTYF.

J is TRBJ2-6 and V is TRBV4-1, with D maybe TRBD2 (5 bases). CDR1 and CDR2 from the germline V gene are MGHRA and YSYEKL. Trimming cost V 4 bases and J 0 bases, with 10 bases left between them. The CDR3 has 16 residues. CDR3 protein: CASSPHGGSGANVLTF. As DNA, the CDR3 is TGCGCCAGCAGCCCCCACGGAGGCTCTGGGGCCAACGTCCTGACTTTC.

This clone appeared a single time. The V gene is TRBV10-1, the J gene TRBJ2-3; TRBD2 might be the D (6 bases). This CDR3 contains 16 residues. The germline V gene has CDR1 WNHNN and CDR2 SYGVQD (reference sequence). Trimming removed 5 bases at V and 0 bases at J, with 15 bases between. The DNA for the CDR3 is TGCGCCAGCAGTCCCTTGGAGGGTAAAAGCACAGATACGCAGTATTTT. Translation: CASSPLEGKSTDTQYF.

The rearrangement uses TRBV27 and TRBJ1-2; D uncertain. CDR1 and CDR2 from the germline V gene are MNHEY and SMNVEV (reference sequence). This CDR3 has 13 amino acids. V gave up 8 bases and J gave up 2 bases, with 12 bases separating them. The CDR3, as DNA: TGTGCCAGCGGTAGTAACGAGAACTATGGCTACACCTTC. Translated, it gives CASGSNENYGYTF.

The gene calls are TRBV19 and TRBJ1-1; D remains unclear. Germline values: CDR1 LNHDA, CDR2 SQIVND (reference sequence). With 6 bases removed from V and 2 bases from J, the gap between germline ends came to 16 bases. The CDR3 runs 15 residues. CDR3: CASRTLGSGNTEAFF. In DNA, the CDR3 is TGTGCCAGTAGGACCCTCGGATCAGGTAACACTGAAGCTTTCTTT.

In nucleotides, the CDR3 is TGTGCCAGCAGCAACCGGTCTCTAGGGCCCCAGCATTTT. The encoded protein is CASSNRSLGPQHF. The genes are TRBV21-1 and TRBJ1-5. TRBV21-1 is a pseudogene locus. This CDR3 is 13 amino acids long.

V gene TRBV5-1 combines with J gene TRBJ1-4; 7 bases agree with TRBD1. This CDR3 spans 16 amino acids. The germline V gene has CDR1 SGHRS and CDR2 YFSETQ. V shed 0 bases, J shed 4 bases, and the junction held 6 bases outside the gene matches. In DNA, the CDR3 is TGCGCCAGCAGCTTGGGGATAGGGGACAGTAATGAAAAACTGTTTTTT. Its protein is CASSLGIGDSNEKLFF.

The chain recombines TRBV9 with TRBJ2-6, with D perhaps TRBD1 (5 bases). The CDR3 spans 16 residues. Germline V gives CDR1 SGDLS, CDR2 YYNGEE. V lost 4 bases to trimming and J lost 0 bases, with 11 bases between them. In nucleotides, the CDR3 is TGTGCCAGCAGCACAGGAAAAAGCTCTGGGGCCAACGTCCTGACTTTC. It specifies CASSTGKSSGANVLTF.